This T cell receptor beta chain was captured in a study of blood T cell repertoires in COVID-19. The CDR3 runs 13 residues. CDR1 is SGHKS and CDR2 is YYEKEE in the germline V gene (reference sequence). V was clipped by 4 bases and J by 5 bases, with 11 bases between them. In the original analysis: The assay estimated nucleated cells by amplifying reference gene primers. The protocol was immunoSEQ multiplex PCR, while the TCRdb copy is restricted to in-frame clones and leaves out a portion. V, J and clone size reflect that table, while D and trimming were determined from the DNA. Among 200,000 to 300,000 clones listed, around nine tenths were seen once. The Seattle patients joined while their infection was active and were tracked longitudinally afterward.

This receptor was identified in a woman aged 60 to 75 with COVID-19, enrolled during active disease. J is TRBJ2-3 and V is TRBV5-5; the D is unclear. The sequenced sample was peripheral blood. The CDR3: CASSPGPGDTQYF. CDR3 coding DNA: TGTGCCAGCAGCCCGGGTCCGGGAGATACGCAGTATTTT.